In its sample, the clone carrying this TCR beta chain was seen once. Antigen unknown. The V and J ends lost 8 bases and 4 bases respectively, with 11 bases between them. The CDR3 has 12 amino acids. Germline CDR1 SEHNR, CDR2 FQNEAQ (reference sequence). This specimen comes from a study of T cell responses to AZD1222 COVID-19 vaccine. Study observations and caveats: CD4 TCRs covered the whole spike, strongest at regions 160-218 and 743-854.

Produced via immunoSEQ multiplex PCR; TCRdb's table is partial and in-frame only. The data contain approximately 100,000 clones, approximately 87% of them seen just once; the ten biggest clones take up 12%. The clonotype was recovered from an adult in good health. The starting material was peripheral blood, obtained on day 0 of AZD1222 vaccination. The V gene is TRBV7-9, the J gene TRBJ2-5; possible D gene TRBD2, 5 bases. The CDR3: CASRRTLETQYF. In nucleotides, the CDR3 is TGTGCCAGCCGGAGGACCTTAGAGACCCAGTACTTC. The entire variable domain, with the rest obtained from reference TRBV7-9 and TRBJ2-5, is as follows: DTGVSQNPRHKITKRGQNVTFRCDPISEHNRLYWYRQTLGQGPEFLTYFQNEAQLEKSRLLSDRFSAERPKGSFSTLEIQRTEQGDSAMYLCASRRTLETQYFGPGTRLLVL.